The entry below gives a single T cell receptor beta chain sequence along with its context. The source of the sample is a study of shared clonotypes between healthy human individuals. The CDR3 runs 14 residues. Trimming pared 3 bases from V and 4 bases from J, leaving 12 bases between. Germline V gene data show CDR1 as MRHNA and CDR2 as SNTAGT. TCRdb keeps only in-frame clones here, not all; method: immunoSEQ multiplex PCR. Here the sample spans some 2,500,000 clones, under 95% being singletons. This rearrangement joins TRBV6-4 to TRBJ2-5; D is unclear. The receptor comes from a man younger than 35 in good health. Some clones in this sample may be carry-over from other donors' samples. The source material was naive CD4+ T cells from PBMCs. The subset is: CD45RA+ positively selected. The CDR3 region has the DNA TGTGCCAGCAGTGATGATTGGGCAGTAGAGACCCAGTACTTC. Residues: CASSDDWAVETQYF.